What follows is one T cell receptor beta chain and its context. Its recognized antigen is unknown. Base quality data are lacking; no much larger clone is found one base away. These data are taken from a study of T cells after yellow fever vaccination (dated 2019 in TCRdb). Regarding the research as a whole: The SMART-Seq v4 Ultra Low Input RNA kit was used to prepare libraries from fractions with low cell numbers. Bulk PBMC replicates and cell subsets were isolated from blood drawn at multiple timepoints before and after both primary and secondary immunization. Two healthy male donors made up the cohort, one aged 18 to 29 years and the other aged 30 to 40 years. Bulk TCR alpha and beta repertoires were sequenced longitudinally to track T-cell clones before and after primary and booster YFV17D yellow fever vaccination. Here is what the overall study found, with its caveats: A small fraction of clonotypes showed up in both the CD4 and CD8 compartments, probably as a result of convergent recombination. Computational filtering was required because FACS-sorted repertoires could contain abundant contaminating clonotypes from the bulk population. Only two donors were included in the study, so the extent to which the findings can be generalized is limited. Compared with the primary T-cell response, the secondary T-cell response was faster but weaker, reaching its peak on day 5 rather than on day 15. Most clones expanded after primary vaccination were re-detected after the booster (just under 97% of CD4 and around 88% of CD8), suggesting broad memory maintenance.

The sample's treatment or condition label is to be understood as: live attenuated yellow fever vaccine strain. PBMCs were isolated from peripheral blood using a standard Ficoll-Paque protocol. Dynabeads CD4 and CD8 positive selection kits were used to isolate CD4 and CD8 T-cell fractions. TriZol was used to extract RNA from bulk PBMCs, CD4 and CD8 fractions, and dextramer-positive and dextramer-negative fractions. The germline V gene encodes CDR1 SGHRS and CDR2 YFSETQ. The CDR3 contains 14 residues, cysteine and phenylalanine counted. The only DNA kept is the CDR3, 42 bases in frame from the first base. V is pared back by 0 bases and J by 4 bases, with 9 bases lying between the germline termini. TCR cDNA was synthesized by 5'RACE template switching, which introduced a universal primer site and unique molecular identifiers. cDNA synthesis was primed from both the TCR alpha and TCR beta constant segments. Libraries were amplified in two PCR steps, with sample barcodes and sequencing adapters added in the second step. Libraries were sequenced on Illumina HiSeq 2500 (2x100 bp) or NovaSeq (2x150 bp). The paper's data handling went like this. Demultiplexing of reads and collapsing into UMI consensus sequences were performed with MIGEC, and V(D)J alignment was carried out with MiXCR. Clonotypes responding to the vaccine were identified with edgeR on replicate PBMC samples, with the criteria of FDR below 0.01 and a log2 fold change above 5 up to day 15. Each bulk clonotype received a CD4 or CD8 identity based on whether the sequenced CD4 or CD8 repertoire contained that clonotype at higher abundance. In TCRdb, the public reads were trimmed at Q25 with fastp and aligned with MiXCR, with productive beta chains retained. When rows share a CDR3 protein, they turn into one entry using the most common DNA and genes. These V and J calls rely on TCRdb rather than the paper's analysis. The sample has roughly 250,000 distinct CDR3 sequences on record, 10% to 15% of them singletons. The ten largest clones take up 0.4% to 0.55% of the sample.

The source of this sequence is a man aged 25-45 years who received the YFV17D yellow fever vaccine. The chain joins TRBV5-1 to TRBJ2-3; no D gene call is confident. Sequenced material: CD4+ T cells sorted from PBMCs, taken 45 days after the yellow fever booster vaccination. The CDR3 corresponds to CASSLDTAADTQYF. The nucleotides read TGCGCCAGCAGCTTGGATACTGCGGCAGATACGCAGTATTTT.